These T cell receptor beta chains were read from a single sample in a study of T cell responses to AZD1222 COVID-19 vaccine. Sequenced by immunoSEQ multiplex PCR; TCRdb stores in-frame clones only, minus some. The sample gives 95,000 to 150,000 clones, about 90% of which show up once; under 1.2% is in the top ten. Specimen: peripheral blood, collected on day 0 of AZD1222 vaccination. These receptors all stem from an adult in good health. Each CDR3 is given without its conserved first and last residue. A clone size is listed for some rows: how often the clone was seen (once, few, many), or a class if it is expanded.

clone_size j_call v_call cdr3_aa
. TRBJ1-6 TRBV19 ASREGISLNSPLH
. TRBJ1-3 TRBV7-6 ASSSTGLGNTIY
. TRBJ1-3 TRBV9 AIKTLKKGLSGNTIY
. TRBJ1-6 TRBV7-6 ASSLWRSPLH
. TRBJ1-4 TRBV4-1 ASSQIGDFEKLF
. TRBJ1-6 TRBV18 ASTQNEGWNSPLH
once TRBJ2-7 TRBV19 ASRPRGTATNEQY
. TRBJ2-7 TRBV5-1 ASSLRGVGYEQY
. TRBJ2-3 TRBV29-1 SVRTGWRTDTQY
. TRBJ1-5 TRBV5-4 ASSRGQGAEQPQH
. TRBJ2-3 TRBV4-2 ASSLSGQPSTDTQY
. TRBJ1-1 TRBV29-1 SVVWGATEAF
. TRBJ2-1 TRBV9 ASSVAGTDNNEQF
. TRBJ1-3 TRBV6-6 ASSYFQGLSGNTIY
. TRBJ1-1 TRBV5-1 ASSLENVGDTEAF
. TRBJ1-2 TRBV6-5 ASRTGGYGYT
. TRBJ2-1 TRBV13 ASSSTSYNEQF
. TRBJ1-2 TRBV30 AWSVQVGRSYGYT
few TRBJ2-1 TRBV18 ASSTRPEEGDNEQF
. TRBJ2-1 TRBV24-1 ATSDYALAGDEQF
. TRBJ1-2 TRBV3-1/TRBV3-2 ASSISGSGYT
few TRBJ2-3 TRBV30 AWSGLAGGPGSDTQY
. TRBJ2-7 TRBV14 ASSQTHFPGTSGWGPYEQY